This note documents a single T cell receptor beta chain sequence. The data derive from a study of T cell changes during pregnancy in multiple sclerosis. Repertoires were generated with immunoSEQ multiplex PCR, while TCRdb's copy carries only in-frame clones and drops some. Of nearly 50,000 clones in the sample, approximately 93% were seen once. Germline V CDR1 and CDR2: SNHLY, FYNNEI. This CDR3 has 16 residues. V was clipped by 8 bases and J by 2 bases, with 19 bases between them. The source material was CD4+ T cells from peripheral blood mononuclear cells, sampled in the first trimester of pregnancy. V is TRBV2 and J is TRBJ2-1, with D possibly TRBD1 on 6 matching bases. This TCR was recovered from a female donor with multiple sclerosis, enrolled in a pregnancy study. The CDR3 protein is CASDWDGGRTYNEQFF. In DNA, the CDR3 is TGTGCCAGCGATTGGGATGGGGGCCGGACCTACAATGAGCAGTTCTTC.